This entry concerns a single T cell receptor beta chain. Antigen specificity is unknown. CDR1 is SQVTM, CDR2 ANQGSEA, per germline. The CDR3 extends over 14 amino acids. Trimming took 4 bases from V and 4 from J; bases not matched to a gene: 6. The entry originates in a study of shared clonotypes between healthy human individuals. Findings and caveats of the study: Limitation of the genetic and exposure-history diversity represented came from the few donors. A reduction in generation probabilities was seen for non-shared clonotypes relative to those shared by all four donors. Blood was the sole source, and tissue repertoires probably differ.

Here immunoSEQ multiplex PCR was the method, and the copy in TCRdb shows in-frame clones only, minus some. The sample holds hundreds of thousands of clones; about 95% are singletons and the top ten take over 0.09%. CD45RO-negative, CCR7-positively selected cells formed the naive CD8 fraction, excluding terminally differentiated effector memory CD45RA+ cells. Sample: naive CD8+ T cells sorted from blood. The TCR originated in a woman between 25 and 40 years old in good health. This sequence joins TRBV29-1 and TRBJ1-2, with TRBD1 matching over 10 bases. CDR3 nucleotide sequence: TGCAGCGTTGCCGACAGGGGGCCTAGCTATGGCTACACCTTC. It specifies CSVADRGPSYGYTF.